A selection of T cell receptor beta chains follows, all from one sample in a study of technical replicates of blood from a few donors. Clones were read by immunoSEQ multiplex PCR, and TCRdb kept only the in-frame ones, dropping some. The sample lists tens of thousands of clones, 95% to 98% occurring once. The sequenced material came from T cells isolated from PBMCs. These TCRs come from a human donor in good health. Both conserved end residues are part of each CDR3. The D gene is left open where the match is weak. The listing skips clone size in some rows; elsewhere it reads once, few, many or a size class.

j_call | cdr3_length | d_call | v_call | clone_size | cdr3_nt | cdr3_aa
TRBJ2-1 | 11 | TRBD2 | TRBV28 | NA | TGTGCCACGGCTAGCGGGAACCCGCAGTTCTTC | CATASGNPQFF
TRBJ1-1 | 15 | NA | TRBV6-5 | NA | TGTGCCAGCAGTTACAGTAGGGGGGGTGGCACTGAAGCTTTCTTT | CASSYSRGGGTEAFF
TRBJ2-2 | 14 | NA | TRBV5-1 | NA | TGCGCCAGCCGCGTTGGGGCTGGAACCGGGGAGCTGTTTTTT | CASRVGAGTGELFF
TRBJ2-7 | 17 | TRBD1 | TRBV5-1 | NA | TGCGCCAGCAGCTTAGCGGTGACCGGGACAGGGGCCTACGAGCAGTACTTC | CASSLAVTGTGAYEQYF
TRBJ1-5 | 14 | NA | TRBV9 | NA | TGTGCCAGCAGCGTAGGGAGTTCCAATCAGCCCCAGCATTTT | CASSVGSSNQPQHF
TRBJ2-5 | 16 | TRBD1 | TRBV25-1 | NA | TGTGCCAGCAGCGCCCGGGACAGGGAGCATGTCGAGACCCAGTACTTC | CASSARDREHVETQYF
TRBJ1-2 | 14 | NA | TRBV19 | NA | TGTGCCAGTAGTCCACCGGACACCTTCGGTGGCTACACCTTC | CASSPPDTFGGYTF
TRBJ1-1 | 15 | NA | TRBV19 | NA | TGTGCCAGTAGTATGATAACTCCGAGGGACACTGAAGCTTTCTTT | CASSMITPRDTEAFF
TRBJ2-7 | 11 | NA | TRBV5-6 | NA | TGTGCCAGCAGCATCGGAGGGGAGCAGTACTTC | CASSIGGEQYF
TRBJ2-7 | 14 | NA | TRBV5-4 | NA | TGTGCCAGCAGCTTGGACGGCAGGGCCGACGAGCAGTACTTC | CASSLDGRADEQYF
TRBJ1-1 | 15 | NA | TRBV5-1 | NA | TGCGCCAGCAGCATACGGGACACCTTGAACACTGAAGCTTTCTTT | CASSIRDTLNTEAFF
TRBJ2-1 | 18 | TRBD1 | TRBV5-1 | NA | TGCGCCAGCAGCTTGGTTATCGCGGGACAGGGAGGCGGCAATGAGCAGTTCTTC | CASSLVIAGQGGGNEQFF
TRBJ1-4 | 17 | NA | TRBV5-1 | NA | TGCGCCAGCAGCTTGTTTCTTCCCCTAACAACTAATGAAAAACTGTTTTTT | CASSLFLPLTTNEKLFF
TRBJ1-2 | 16 | TRBD1 | TRBV10-3 | NA | TGTGCCATCAGTGAGTCCAACAGGGGGGGAGACTATGGCTACACCTTC | CAISESNRGGDYGYTF
TRBJ2-7 | 15 | NA | TRBV15 | once | TGTGCCACCAGCAGAGAAGGTGGGAGGAACTACGAGCAGTACTTC | CATSREGGRNYEQYF
TRBJ2-2 | 12 | NA | TRBV30 | once | TGTGCCTGGAATCAGGGAACCGGGGAGCTGTTTTTT | CAWNQGTGELFF
TRBJ2-1 | 15 | TRBD1 | TRBV10-1 | NA | TGCGCCAGCAGTGAGACAGGGGGCTTCTACAATGAGCAGTTCTTC | CASSETGGFYNEQFF
TRBJ2-1 | 13 | NA | TRBV7-2 | NA | TGTGCCAGCAGCTTAAGAGGCTACAATGAGCAGTTCTTC | CASSLRGYNEQFF
TRBJ2-7 | 11 | NA | TRBV30 | NA | TGTTCTGGACAAAGCTCCTACGAGCAGTACTTC | CSGQSSYEQYF
TRBJ1-1 | 13 | NA | TRBV2 | NA | TGTGCCAGCAGTGATAACGCGGTAACTGAAGCTTTCTTT | CASSDNAVTEAFF
TRBJ1-3 | 19 | NA | TRBV9 | NA | TGTGCCAGACCGCCCCCCTCCGCGACAGGTAGGAGCTCTGGAAACACCATATATTTT | CARPPPSATGRSSGNTIYF
TRBJ2-3 | 15 | TRBD2 | TRBV9 | NA | TGTGCCAGTTCGACCGGGACTAGCTTGACAGATACGCAGTATTTT | CASSTGTSLTDTQYF
TRBJ1-4 | 16 | NA | TRBV25-1 | NA | TGTGCCAGCAGTTGGGAGAGACCAGCAACTAATGAAAAACTGTTTTTT | CASSWERPATNEKLFF
TRBJ2-1 | 16 | TRBD2 | TRBV19 | NA | TGTGCCAGTAGGGACCCGGGACTAAACTTTGTGGATGAGCAGTTCTTC | CASRDPGLNFVDEQFF
TRBJ1-2 | 15 | TRBD1 | TRBV7-9 | NA | TGTGCCAGCAGCCACCCGGGGACAGCTCCCTATGGCTACACCTTC | CASSHPGTAPYGYTF
TRBJ1-5 | 15 | TRBD1 | TRBV10-3 | NA | TGTGCCATCAGTGAGGGGGACAGATTAAATCAGCCCCAGCATTTT | CAISEGDRLNQPQHF
TRBJ1-4 | 14 | TRBD1 | TRBV25-1 | NA | TGTGCCAGCAGTGATCGGACAGGGGGCGAAAAACTGTTTTTT | CASSDRTGGEKLFF
TRBJ2-3 | 15 | NA | TRBV12-5 | NA | TGTGCTAGTGGTTTGGTACGCGGGTTCACAGATACGCAGTATTTT | CASGLVRGFTDTQYF
TRBJ2-2 | 13 | TRBD1 | TRBV5-1 | NA | TGCGCCAGTCGGGACAGGGTTCCCGGGGAGCTGTTTTTT | CASRDRVPGELFF
TRBJ2-7 | 15 | TRBD1 | TRBV6-5 | NA | TGTGCCAGCAGTTCCCGGGACAGGGGGTTTTACGAGCAGTACTTC | CASSSRDRGFYEQYF
TRBJ2-2 | 15 | TRBD2 | TRBV9 | NA | TGTGCCAGCAGCTTCGTACAGCGGGGGACCGGGGAGCTGTTTTTT | CASSFVQRGTGELFF
TRBJ2-1 | 13 | TRBD1 | TRBV10-1 | once | TGCGCCAGCTCGGACAGGGGGGGCAATGAGCAGTTCTTC | CASSDRGGNEQFF
TRBJ2-3 | 16 | TRBD2 | TRBV7-9 | NA | TGTGCCAGCAGCCGGCCCGGGACTAGCCCTCCCGATACGCAGTATTTT | CASSRPGTSPPDTQYF